These T cell receptor beta chains were read from a single sample in a study of cytomegalovirus exposure and HLA in healthy donors. Produced via immunoSEQ multiplex PCR; TCRdb's table is partial and in-frame only. This sample's table reports roughly 74,000 clones. Sequenced: PBMCs. The receptors shown here come from a female donor in good health and CMV-seropositive. Both conserved end residues are part of each CDR3. The order of the fields is V gene, J gene, D gene, CDR3 DNA, CDR3 protein. The D gene is left open where the match is weak.

>TRBV28|TRBJ2-7|TRBD2
TGTGCCAGCGTACCGTCCGGGGGGGCATACGAGCAGTACTTC
CASVPSGGAYEQYF
>TRBV18|TRBJ1-1|TRBD1
TGTGCCAGCTCACCTACCGGGACAGGGGAAGTGAACACTGAAGCTTTCTTT
CASSPTGTGEVNTEAFF
>TRBV5-1|TRBJ2-7|NA
TGCGCCAGCAGAATTCGGGACTTATCCTACGAGCAGTACTTC
CASRIRDLSYEQYF
>TRBV2|TRBJ1-5|TRBD1
TGTGCCAGCAGCGGAGTCGGACAGGGCAATCAGCCCCAGCATTTT
CASSGVGQGNQPQHF
>TRBV11-2|TRBJ2-1|NA
TGTGCCAGCAGCTTAGATCTGAGGGAACGACGGTCGGCCTACAATGAGCAGTTCTTC
CASSLDLRERRSAYNEQFF
>TRBV5-1|TRBJ2-6|NA
TGCGCCAGCAGCTTGTTTCCCATCTCTGGGGCCAACGTCCTGACTTTC
CASSLFPISGANVLTF
>TRBV9|TRBJ2-1|NA
TGTGCCAGCAGCGTCGGGACTTTCAATGAGCAGTTCTTC
CASSVGTFNEQFF
>TRBV5-1|TRBJ2-7|TRBD2
TGCGCCAGCCTAGCGGGAGTGGGGTACGAGCAGTACTTC
CASLAGVGYEQYF
>TRBV18|TRBJ1-1|TRBD1
TGTGCCAGCTCTCCAACAGGGGGCGGAACTGAAGCTTTCTTT
CASSPTGGGTEAFF
>TRBV5-1|TRBJ2-7|NA
TGCGCCAGCAGCCACCCGGACAGCTACGAGCAGTACTTC
CASSHPDSYEQYF
>TRBV7-2|TRBJ1-5|NA
TGTGCCAGCAGCCAGGGTCTCCGATTACAGCCCCAGCATTTT
CASSQGLRLQPQHF
>TRBV4-1|TRBJ2-1|TRBD2
TGCGCCAGCAGCCAAGATTACCTAGCGGGGGCCTACAATGAGCAGTTCTTC
CASSQDYLAGAYNEQFF
>TRBV7-8|TRBJ1-1|NA
TGTGCCAGCAGCTTCACCTTGGGACACGGGAACACTGAAGCTTTCTTT
CASSFTLGHGNTEAFF
>TRBV2|TRBJ1-1|TRBD1
TGTGCCAGCGGACAGGGGTTTAGGAACACTGAAGCTTTCTTT
CASGQGFRNTEAFF
>TRBV19|TRBJ1-2|NA
TGTGCCAGTAGACCCGGCCGGCAGGGAGGCGGCTACACCTTC
CASRPGRQGGGYTF
>TRBV9|TRBJ1-2|NA
TGTGCCAGCAGCGTGGGCACAGACTATGGCTACACCTTC
CASSVGTDYGYTF
>TRBV7-8|TRBJ1-2|TRBD1
TGTGCCAGCAGCTCTCCGGGACAGGGGGAATTAGGCTACACCTTC
CASSSPGQGELGYTF
>TRBV18|TRBJ1-5|NA
TGTGCCAGCTCCCTCGGTATAGAGGGCGGTCAGCCCCAGCATTTT
CASSLGIEGGQPQHF
>TRBV10-3|TRBJ1-2|TRBD1
TGTGCCATCAGTGAGGTACTTGGGACAGCCTATGGCTACACCTTC
CAISEVLGTAYGYTF
>TRBV6-1|TRBJ2-3|TRBD2
TGTGCCAGCAGTGCGACGGGGGGGCCCGCAGATACGCAGTATTTT
CASSATGGPADTQYF
>TRBV18|TRBJ1-6|TRBD1
TGTGCCAGCTCACGGACAGGGGGATGGGATTCACCCCTCCACTTT
CASSRTGGWDSPLHF
>TRBV6-5|TRBJ1-2|TRBD1
TGTGCCAGCAGTCTCGGACAGGGGAAAGGAGGCTACACCTTC
CASSLGQGKGGYTF
>TRBV29-1|TRBJ1-1|TRBD1
TGCAGCGTTGAGGGGGACAGGGAGGTCACTGAAGCTTTCTTT
CSVEGDREVTEAFF
>TRBV5-1|TRBJ2-5|NA
TGCGCCAGCAGCCCCCCAGGGTCTCTAGAGACCCAGTACTTC
CASSPPGSLETQYF
>TRBV6-5|TRBJ2-1|NA
TGTGCCAGCAGTTACTCGTTGGAGGGCTTGAGTGAGCAGTTCTTC
CASSYSLEGLSEQFF
>TRBV19|TRBJ2-5|TRBD1
TGTGCCAGTAGTAGAGAACAGGGGGCCGGACCCCAAGAGACCCAGTACTTC
CASSREQGAGPQETQYF